This is a list of T cell receptor beta chains from one sample in a study of monozygotic twins with inflammatory bowel disease. Following a re-call of the 5' RACE reads, TCRdb has one entry per CDR3 protein and lacks DNA. The listing records some 400,000 distinct CDR3 sequences. The sequenced material came from blood. The receptors derive from a human donor with ulcerative colitis or Crohn's disease, or a healthy co-twin of an affected twin (not recorded which). The CDR3 runs from the conserved cysteine through the conserved F or W.

CASSWGRGQADGYTF	TRBV12-3/TRBV12-4	TRBJ1-2	15
CASSLAVGQPQETQYF	TRBV7-2	TRBJ2-5	16
CASRPRGLSYEQYF	TRBV27	TRBJ2-7	14
CASSFKGGSNQPQHF	TRBV12-3/TRBV12-4	TRBJ1-5	15
CASSGGTGGNYGYTF	TRBV2	TRBJ1-2	15
CASSPRGQTYEQYF	TRBV12-3/TRBV12-4	TRBJ2-7	14
CSASRQNTEAFF	TRBV20-1	TRBJ1-1	12
CASSPLGSEQFF	TRBV7-9	TRBJ2-1	12
CASSLAGVSNQPQHF	TRBV5-6	TRBJ1-5	15
CASSSGGRLREQYF	TRBV7-2	TRBJ2-7	14